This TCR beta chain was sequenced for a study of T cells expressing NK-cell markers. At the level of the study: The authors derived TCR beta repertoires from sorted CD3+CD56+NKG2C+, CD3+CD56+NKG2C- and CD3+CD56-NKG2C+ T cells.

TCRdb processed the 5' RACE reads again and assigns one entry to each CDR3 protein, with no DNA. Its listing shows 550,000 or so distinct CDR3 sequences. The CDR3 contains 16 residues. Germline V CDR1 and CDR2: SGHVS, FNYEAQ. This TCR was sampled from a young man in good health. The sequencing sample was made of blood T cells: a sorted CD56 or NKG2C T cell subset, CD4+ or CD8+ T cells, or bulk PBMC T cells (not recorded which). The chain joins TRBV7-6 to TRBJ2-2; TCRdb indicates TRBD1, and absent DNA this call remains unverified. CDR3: CASSLGGGRWTGELFF.